Below, 19 T cell receptor beta chains from the same sample are listed, as sequenced in a study of OX40 agonist ivuxolimab in advanced cancers. The assay was immunoSEQ multiplex PCR, and TCRdb's table has in-frame clones only and misses some. The profile shows fewer than 60,000 clones, about 85% of them singletons. The sequences come from CD4+ or CD8+ T cells sorted from blood, collected in a trial of the OX40 agonist ivuxolimab. The receptors stem from an adult with an advanced solid tumor such as melanoma, head and neck, liver or kidney cancer.

The chain joins TRBV28 to TRBJ1-3; 10 bases are a match to TRBD1. Germline values: CDR1 MDHEN, CDR2 SYDVKM. J lost 8 bases, V lost 6 bases, and 10 bases had no gene match. The CDR3 length is 15 residues. The CDR3 DNA reads TGTGCCAGCAGATACATGACAGGGGGCGCAGACACCATATATTTT. It translates to CASRYMTGGADTIYF.

This rearrangement joins TRBV19 to TRBJ2-3, with 13 nucleotides matching TRBD2. The germline gives CDR1 LNHDA, CDR2 SQIVND (reference sequence). The CDR3 consists of 15 residues. The ends lost 6 bases at V and 5 bases at J; junction bases unmatched: 5. CDR3 DNA: TGTGCCAGTAGGGAGACTAGCGGGGGGATAGATACGCAGTATTTT. Protein: CASRETSGGIDTQYF.

The CDR3 bases are TGTGCCTGGAGTAATCTGGAGGGGGGCAATGAAAAACTGTTTTTT. Amino acids: CAWSNLEGGNEKLFF. This chain joins TRBV30 and TRBJ1-4; possibly TRBD1 for D (6 bases). CDR1 is GTSNPN and CDR2 is SVGIG in the germline V gene (reference sequence). Trimming pared 2 bases from V and 5 bases from J, leaving 15 bases between. This CDR3 region has 15 residues.

This clone was seen only once. CDR3 in DNA: TGCGCCAGCAGCCCGGGACAGCAGGGCTACACCTTC. It yields the protein CASSPGQQGYTF. The gene calls are TRBV4-1 and TRBJ1-2; TRBD1 matches at 7 bases. In germline, CDR1 is MGHRA, CDR2 YSYEKL. The ends lost 4 bases at V and 8 bases at J; junction bases unmatched: 4. This CDR3 comprises 12 residues.

V is TRBV28 and J is TRBJ2-3; 8 positions match TRBD2. CDR1 and CDR2 (germline): MDHEN, SYDVKM. This CDR3 comprises 12 residues. CDR3 sequence reads: CATGTSSDTQYF. In nucleotides, the CDR3 is TGTGCTACCGGGACTAGTTCGGATACGCAGTATTTT.

V usage is TRBV2 and J usage is TRBJ2-3; no reliable D call. V lost 1 base and J lost 1, with 6 bases in between. The CDR3 loop spans 14 amino acids. Germline loops: CDR1 SNHLY, CDR2 FYNNEI. The CDR3 is CASSEGTGTDTQYF. In DNA form, the CDR3 reads TGTGCCAGCAGTGAAGGGACGGGCACAGATACGCAGTATTTT.

This rearrangement joins TRBV5-4 to TRBJ2-2, with 8 bases aligning to TRBD2. The CDR3 loop spans 14 amino acids. V dropped 4 bases and J dropped 8; count of bases not matched to a gene: 7. Germline V gene data show CDR1 as SGHNT and CDR2 as YYREEE (reference sequence). The CDR3 spells CASSPGGPGGELFF. DNA for the CDR3: TGTGCCAGCAGCCCGGGGGGGCCGGGTGGGGAGCTGTTTTTT.

With regard to this clone: An end of the junction does not agree with germline; a read error may underlie this. This chain connects TRBV2 to TRBJ2-5; 12 bases line up with TRBD2. CDR1 and CDR2 (germline): SNHLY, FYNNEI. The CDR3 extends over 13 amino acids. CDR3 protein: CASSESSGGASDF. The CDR3 DNA sequence: TGTGCCAGCAGTGAATCTAGCGGGGGGGCCTCGGACTTC.

This clone is a singleton in its sample. The V gene is TRBV4-3, the J gene TRBJ2-7; 8 bases map to TRBD1. Looked up from germline, CDR1 is LGHNA and CDR2 is YSLEER. This CDR3 contains 13 residues. V dropped 4 bases and J dropped 5; count of bases not matched to a gene: 4. The CDR3 region has the DNA TGCGCCAGCAGCCTGGACAGGGAGAACGAGCAGTACTTC. Its translation is CASSLDRENEQYF.

The CDR3 DNA is TGTGCCAGCAGTGAAGTTGCCAGGGGGTTCAACTATGGCTACACCTTC. It is translated as CASSEVARGFNYGYTF. The rearrangement uses TRBV2 and TRBJ1-2, with TRBD1 matching 7 bases. Germline CDR1 and CDR2: SNHLY and FYNNEI. This CDR3 region has 16 residues. V lost 1 base and J lost 2; bases outside the gene matches: 7.

J is TRBJ1-2 and V is TRBV2, with a possible D match to TRBD1 (5 bases). The CDR3 spans 12 residues. Germline V gene sequence: CDR1 SNHLY, CDR2 FYNNEI. Deletions cut 4 bases from V and 4 bases from J, with 7 bases between. DNA of the CDR3: TGTGCCAGCAGTGGGGACTCCTATGGCTACACCTTC. Encoded protein: CASSGDSYGYTF.

This chain joins TRBV7-2 and TRBJ1-5; no reliable D call. Deletions cut 5 bases from V and 4 bases from J, with 15 bases between. The CDR3 spans 15 residues. Germline CDR1 and CDR2: SGHTA and FQGNSA. For the CDR3, the DNA is TGTGCCAGCAGCCGGACGACCGGGGAAAATCAGCCCCAGCATTTT. It translates to CASSRTTGENQPQHF.

The J gene is TRBJ2-2, the V gene TRBV28; no firm D call. Trimming cost V 3 bases and J 5 bases, with 13 bases left between them. CDR1 MDHEN and CDR2 SYDVKM come from the germline V gene. The CDR3 length is 15 residues. CDR3 loop: CASSFLGIMTGELFF. The CDR3 DNA reads TGTGCCAGCAGTTTTCTGGGGATTATGACCGGGGAGCTGTTTTTT.

The chain carries TRBV6-5 and TRBJ2-3; D is possibly TRBD2 (7 bases). Germline assignment: CDR1 MNHEY and CDR2 SVGAGI. V dropped 2 bases and J dropped 2 bases, with 14 bases sitting between them. This CDR3 region has 16 residues. CDR3: CASSYGGARVTDTQYF. CDR3 coding DNA: TGTGCCAGCAGTTACGGGGGGGCGAGGGTCACAGATACGCAGTATTTT.

For the CDR3, the DNA is TGCAGCGTTGGCGGGACAACGAACACCGGGGAGCTGTTTTTT. Translated: CSVGGTTNTGELFF. V usage is TRBV29-1 and J usage is TRBJ2-2, with D perhaps being TRBD1 or TRBD2 (6 bases each). Germline V CDR1 and CDR2: SQVTM, ANQGSEA. The length of the CDR3 is 14 residues. Trimming left V 4 bases short and J 0 bases short, with 9 bases between.

This clone ranks as large. The V gene is TRBV6-1, the J gene TRBJ1-5; a possible D gene is TRBD1 (5 bases). Germline lookup yields CDR1 MNHNS and CDR2 SASEGT. The CDR3 covers 16 residues. Trimming shortened V by 1 base and J by 5 bases, and 15 bases separated the two germline ends. As DNA, the CDR3 is TGTGCCAGCAGTGAAGAAGGCAGGGCTCGGTATCAGCCCCAGCATTTT. It yields the protein CASSEEGRARYQPQHF.

The CDR3 loop is CASSYRGGPGQPQHF. CDR3 bases: TGTGCCAGCAGTTACCGAGGGGGGCCGGGGCAGCCCCAGCATTTT. The V call is TRBV6-5, the J call TRBJ1-5; maybe TRBD1 (6 bases). Germline V gives CDR1 MNHEY, CDR2 SVGAGI. The CDR3 has 15 amino acids. The V end was cut by 2 bases, the J end by 7 bases, with 15 bases between.

The chain is built from TRBV12-5 and TRBJ1-3, with D unresolved. Germline V gene lookup returns CDR1 LGHNT and CDR2 FRNRAP. The CDR3 totals 15 residues. V was clipped by 4 bases and J by 0 bases, with 10 bases between them. The DNA for the CDR3 is TGTGCTAGTGGTTCCCTACAGAACTCTGGAAACACCATATATTTT. This sequence encodes CASGSLQNSGNTIYF.

The chain employs TRBV7-1 and TRBJ2-7; tentative D call: TRBD2 (6 bases). TRBV7-1 is given ORF status, its function remaining uncertain. This CDR3 has 12 amino acids. Trimming pared 4 bases from V and 7 bases from J, leaving 11 bases between. The DNA of the CDR3 is TGTGCCAGCAGCTTAGAAGGGAGGGAGCAGTACTTC. It specifies CASSLEGREQYF.